One and the same sample provided the 10 T cell receptor beta chains below, sequenced in a study of human T cells and chemical hapten exposure. TCRdb passed the RACE reads through MiXCR, listing each CDR3 protein once. The table includes tens of thousands of distinct CDR3 sequences, around 9% detected once. Time point defined: healthy volunteer bleed at 2 weeks. Unseparated into fractions, whole blood served as the source from which total RNA was extracted. Specimen: whole blood. These TCRs come from a female donor in good health. Some clones in this sample may be carry-over from other donors' samples.

J is TRBJ2-1 and V is TRBV29-1, with 7 bases fitting TRBD2. This CDR3 comprises 15 residues. The germline CDR1 and CDR2 sequences are SQVTM and ANQGSEA. The ends lost 0 bases at V and 6 bases at J; junction bases unmatched: 8. CDR3 nucleotide sequence: TGCAGCGTTGAAGACCAGCGGGATGAGGTCAATGAGCAGTTCTTC. Protein sequence: CSVEDQRDEVNEQFF.

This clonotype was observed a few times. The chain combines TRBV30 with TRBJ2-6, with 7 bases matching TRBD2. This CDR3 spans 17 amino acids. CDR1 GTSNPN and CDR2 SVGIG come from the germline V gene (reference sequence). Trimming cost V 3 bases and J 1 base; bases outside gene matches: 9. Here the CDR3 DNA reads TGTGCCTGGAGCGACGGGACCGGGGGGTCTGGGGCCAACGTCCTGACTTTC. It specifies CAWSDGTGGSGANVLTF.

This clonotype was recorded many times. V gene TRBV29-1 combines with J gene TRBJ2-3, with D unresolved. Germline assignment: CDR1 SQVTM and CDR2 ANQGSEA. Trimming pared 7 bases from V and 1 base from J, leaving 6 bases between. The CDR3 contains 11 residues. In DNA form, the CDR3 reads TGCAGCGGGGTACGCACAGATACGCAGTATTTT. It codes for CSGVRTDTQYF.

This clonotype was found a few times. The chain employs TRBV6-5 and TRBJ2-3; D is unclear. The germline CDR1 and CDR2 sequences are MNHEY and SVGAGI. The CDR3 runs 14 residues. The germline V and J ends were trimmed by 2 bases and 3 bases, with 9 bases remaining between them. CDR3 nucleotides: TGTGCCAGCAGTTACGAGCTGGGGACAGATACGCAGTATTTT. It yields the protein CASSYELGTDTQYF.

This chain uses TRBV6-5 with TRBJ2-3, with TRBD1 matching 7 bases. This CDR3 comprises 15 residues. J gave up 2 bases and V 6 bases, and 8 bases lay outside the gene matches. CDR1 MNHEY and CDR2 SVGAGI come from the germline V gene. CDR3 bases: TGTGCCAGCAGCCAGACAGGGTATACCACAGATACGCAGTATTTT. Its protein is CASSQTGYTTDTQYF.

This clonotype was detected a few times. This sequence joins TRBV7-2 and TRBJ2-3; a possible D gene is TRBD2 (5 bases). The V end was cut by 6 bases, the J end by 6 bases, with 10 bases between. There are 12 residues in the CDR3. The germline V gene has CDR1 SGHTA and CDR2 FQGNSA. The CDR3 loop reads CASRKTGDTQYF. The DNA for the CDR3 is TGTGCCAGCAGAAAGACGGGGGATACGCAGTATTTT.

The chain carries TRBV10-3 and TRBJ2-7; 12 bases fit TRBD2. Germline V gene lookup returns CDR1 ENHRY and CDR2 SYGVKD. This CDR3 comprises 15 residues. The junction had 5 bases not matched to a gene; V was cut back by 2 bases and J by 6 bases. CDR3 coding DNA: TGTGCCATCAGTGAGAGGACTAGCGGGATAAGCGAGCAGTACTTC. The encoded protein is CAISERTSGISEQYF.

This clonotype has at least ten counts. The V call is TRBV20-1, the J call TRBJ1-1, with TRBD1 matching 9 bases. J was trimmed by 3 bases and V by 1 base; bases with no gene match: 0. This CDR3 contains 13 residues. The V gene's germline CDR1 is DFQATT and CDR2 SNEGSKA (reference sequence). The CDR3 DNA reads as TGCAGTGCTAGAGGGACAGGGGACACTGAAGCTTTCTTT. Protein: CSARGTGDTEAFF.

V is TRBV7-9 and J is TRBJ1-5; D unclear. The CDR3 extends over 13 amino acids. With 3 bases removed from V and 2 bases from J, the gap between germline ends came to 5 bases. From germline, CDR1 is SEHNR and CDR2 FQNEAQ (reference sequence). CDR3 bases: TGTGCCAGCAGCTTTGAGGGCAATCAGCCCCAGCATTTT. This gives the protein CASSFEGNQPQHF.

This clonotype occurred many times. V gene TRBV12-3 or TRBV12-4 combines with J gene TRBJ2-3, with 9 bases fitting TRBD1. This CDR3 spans 18 amino acids. The V and J ends lost 2 bases and 2 bases, in that order; junction bases with no gene match: 11. The CDR3 DNA reads as TGTGCCAGCAGTTTAACGAGGCGACAGGGGGATGACACAGATACGCAGTATTTT. Its translation: CASSLTRRQGDDTDTQYF.